This TCR beta chain was captured in a study of cytomegalovirus exposure and HLA in healthy donors (TCRdb year 2017). In the study overall: In an earlier analysis of 587 of the donors, 250 to 350 Gb of sequence data and 90 million to 120 million unique TCR beta sequences from roughly 200 million T cells were reported. Roughly 310 gigabases of sequencing data and 70 million to 85 million unique TCR sequences were included in an early release covering 550 to 800 HLA-typed donors. Among the roughly 380 genotyped donors, around 79% belonged to the genetic ancestry cluster associated with self-reported Caucasian donors. The study was designed to test whether signatures of past pathogen exposure could be identified by cataloging public T cell receptors. The study profiled the T cell repertoires of hundreds of subjects by immunosequencing and related them to cytomegalovirus serostatus. A separate validation cohort of roughly 130 different subjects was used in addition to the approximately 700-subject first cohort. High-throughput TCR immunosequencing, statistical association of individual TCRs with disease status, and machine learning were combined to predict cytomegalovirus infection status. A later analysis re-examined previously published TCR beta repertoires from several hundred donors and added high-resolution HLA genotyping to investigate patterns of TCR occurrence. Rather than drawing on any new phenotypic data, the later analysis identified candidate immune exposures from TCR beta sequences and the way those sequences occurred across donors. An earlier analysis of a few hundred of the donors applied high-throughput TCR beta sequencing to assess whether each TCR beta V gene segment acted as functional or pseudogenic. Donor age, sex, ethnicity and CMV serostatus were compiled alongside the repertoire data. In a later genetic analysis, genome-wide SNP genotypes for about 65% of the 666 donors were used, and that subset was treated as a discovery cohort. Every repertoire in the discovery cohort had been generated on one and the same sequencing platform. Class I and class II HLA loci were covered by the typing at four-digit resolution. The number of typed donors differed by locus: 629-630 for A, B, C, DRB1 and DQB1; 500 to 550 for DQA1; 606 for DPA1; and roughly 470 for DPB1. Five DR-DQ haplotypes were treated as single units for association and clustering because of strong linkage in the cohort. Among some 400 genotyped donors of the cohort, an average of approximately 240,000 unique TCR beta nucleotide sequences was sequenced per donor, of which approximately 19% were non-productive. Here is what the overall study found, with its caveats: According to a later analysis, parvovirus B19, influenza, CMV and Epstein-Barr virus appeared linked to several top co-occurrence clusters. Linkage disequilibrium might explain the correlated functional status among segregating V segments, but an unknown experimental factor could not be ruled out. Presence/absence analyses assumed roughly uniform sequencing depth across donors, an assumption that may not hold. CMV serostatus was the only immune exposure information available for the cohort. Strong co-occurrence of HLA alleles, especially DR and DQ, made assigning TCR associations to individual alleles difficult. A later analysis found that HLA-associated TCR beta chains were more clonally expanded and had lower generation probabilities than equally common non-associated chains. In vitro tests confirmed that three of the cytomegalovirus-associated TCR beta chains recognize cytomegalovirus antigens. The study gave a list of around 170 TCR beta chains associated with cytomegalovirus. The 87-base-pair reads could not distinguish some IMGT-functional V segments, including TRBV6-2 and TRBV6-3, so those segments were excluded. A cluster of highly shared sequence variants was judged likely to represent a technical artifact of the sequencing pipeline. In an earlier analysis of about 600 of the donors, most TCR beta V segments appeared in productive rearrangements about 90% or about 30% of the time, broadly matching IMGT annotations. Compared with the roughly 720-donor mean, donors in an Asian-associated ancestry cluster had fewer N-insertions in productive TCRs, according to a later genetic analysis. The authors suggested that the approach could potentially be extended to other disease states and immunological phenotypes. Most CMV-associated TCR beta chains appeared to be HLA-restricted in a later analysis, and the HLA associations seemed to be driven largely by CMV exposure. Because HLA typing was unavailable for some donors at each locus, only the typed subset was used in association tests. The earlier analysis of around 600 of the donors excluded roughly 17 rarely observed V segments, including chromosome 9 orphons, because counts were too low. The classifier was reported to diagnose cytomegalovirus status with high specificity and sensitivity in both the original cohort and the validation cohort. A further reported finding was that TCR beta sequences accurately predicted the HLA-A and HLA-B alleles for most subjects in the first cohort. In this cohort, only TCR beta chains were sequenced, and detectable features were limited by the absence of alpha or paired-chain data. A later genetic analysis associated a missense DCLRE1C variant with V-gene and J-gene trimming of TCR beta chains, and an independent cohort replicated the association. In a later analysis, more than 15,000 TCR beta sequences were associated with specific HLA alleles at a false discovery rate of 0.05. In a later analysis, TCR association rates were found to vary across HLA loci, with the most associated TCRs seen for DRB1 alleles and the fewest for HLA-C alleles. Most TCR sequences were seen in very few donors, while some public TCRs were found in many individuals.

The cohort was made up of 666 healthy bone marrow donors. All cohort members were sampled while nominally healthy, although unrecorded immune exposures were likely present. The donor was CMV seronegative and was included in the group of about 350 seronegative cohort members. Each donor provided a peripheral blood sample, and peripheral blood mononuclear cells were used for TCR beta sequencing. The Qiagen DNeasy Blood Extraction Kit was used to extract genomic DNA from the blood cell samples. Counted from cysteine to phenylalanine, this CDR3 has 14 amino acids. Solely the CDR3 DNA is kept, with 42 bases framed from the first base. The germline V gene encodes CDR1 SGHRS and CDR2 YFSETQ. Trimming costs V 8 bases and J 5 bases, and their ends lie 20 bases apart. Libraries were constructed by the immunoSEQ multiplex PCR assay. For the multiplex PCR, a mixture combining 60 forward primers for TCR Vbeta segments and 13 reverse primers for TCR Jbeta segments was used. Amplification of the CDR3 region of rearranged TCR beta genes was performed with a multiplex PCR assay on genomic DNA. The amplified TCR beta libraries were sequenced on the Illumina HiSeq System as 87-base-pair reads. In the source study's methods: Across the 500 to 750 repertoires, a later analysis counted tens of millions of unique TCR beta chains, 8.5 million to 12 million of which were shared by at least two donors. To remove PCR and sequencing errors, raw reads were error-corrected and collapsed into unique sequences using a nearest-neighbor algorithm that merged closely related sequences. To assign V, D and J gene segments, CDR3 sequences were aligned to IMGT reference sequences. For a sequence to be retained, a match of at least six nucleotides was required to both a V gene segment and a J gene segment. Rearrangements were classified as productive when the CDR3 lacked stop codons and remained in frame with V and J, and all other rearrangements were classified as non-productive. Following IMGT convention, CDR3 was defined as the stretch from the second conserved V-encoded cysteine to the conserved J-encoded phenylalanine. The earlier analysis of roughly 590 of the donors excluded any sequence lacking an unambiguous match to a single V gene segment. An earlier analysis of a few hundred of the donors classified V segments as functional when productive rearrangements were above 56.7% and as segregating when the standard deviation between donors was above 5%. A statistical classification framework was built to diagnose cytomegalovirus status from the catalog of TCR beta chain sequences. V and J gene assignment, in a later analysis, came from comparing TCR nucleotide sequences with IMGT/GENE-DB human TR gene sequences. A later analysis assigned CDR3 sequences and most-parsimonious VDJ recombination scenarios with the TCRdist pipeline. In a later analysis, each TCR beta chain was defined by its CDR3 amino acid sequence together with its V-gene family, and reads lacking a unique V-gene family were excluded. In a later analysis, around 650 highly shared, low-generation-probability nucleotide sequences were removed to address suspected cross-contamination and a sequencing artifact. A later analysis calculated a clonal expansion index for each public chain from normalized within-repertoire ranks of inferred template counts. A later analysis computed generation probabilities with a VDJ recombination model fitted to out-of-frame rearrangements, and checked the results against IGoR. A later analysis scored TCR-TCR, TCR-HLA and TCR-CMV co-occurrence with hypergeometric tests, applying a repertoire-size bias correction to TCR pairs. To estimate false discovery rates, a later analysis permuted the HLA or CMV assignments 20 times. A later analysis grouped co-occurring TCRs with DBSCAN, adding TCRdist sequence similarity when clustering within HLA-allele-positive subsets. Repertoires with fewer than 30,000 or more than 120,000 public chains, plus five repertoires with anomalous nucleotide sharing, were excluded from co-occurrence clustering. TCRdb took over this immuneACCESS table, retaining in-frame rearrangements with V and J assigned. Such tables are incomplete; in checked studies, under half of the missing clones stem from an unresolved V gene, and the remainder is unexplained. From that table come the V and J calls and clone size; the DNA was used to work out D and trimming. This sample holds under 200,000 clones; approximately 80% were observed only once. The top ten hold about 4.5% of the sample.

To note about this clone: Its recognized antigen is unknown. Base qualities are not recorded, but no much larger clone differs from it by a single base.

The sequence links TRBV5-1 to TRBJ2-7; the D gene is perhaps TRBD2, on 6 matching bases. This sequence was found in a man younger than 45 in good health and CMV-seronegative. The sample consisted of PBMCs. The CDR3 region: CASRRSGLHDEQYF. The DNA sequence is given as TGCGCCAGTCGTAGGTCTGGACTACATGACGAGCAGTACTTC.